These 19 T cell receptor beta chains originate from one sample sequenced in a study of post-analysis software for immune sequencing data. General study points: Patients used five TRBV segments, including TRBV5-6, TRBV5-1 and TRBV20-1, more often than controls.

Researchers reported that TCR beta cDNA libraries carried unique molecular identifiers. TCRdb re-called the PCR reads with MiXCR, one entry per CDR3 protein. The data hold 450,000 to 700,000 distinct CDR3 sequences, with 44% observed a single time. Antigens of these TCRs are unknown. The sample taken for sequencing was blood. The receptors here all came from a girl aged 5-17 years with multiple sclerosis.

This clonotype occurred a few times. This sequence joins TRBV10-3 and TRBJ2-7, with a tentative D call TRBD1 (6 bases). The CDR3 extends over 12 amino acids. The germline V and J ends were trimmed by 8 bases and 4 bases, with 12 bases remaining between them. Germline CDR1 reads ENHRY; CDR2 reads SYGVKD. This chain's CDR3 is CAIRTESYEQYF. CDR3 DNA: TGTGCCATCCGGACAGAGTCTTACGAGCAGTACTTC.

The table lists this clonotype with many counts. This chain connects TRBV6-5 to TRBJ2-1; D ambiguous. The CDR3 has 11 amino acids. V was clipped by 6 bases and J by 4 bases, with 4 bases between them. Germline V gives CDR1 MNHEY, CDR2 SVGAGI. CDR3 region: CASRIYNEQFF. The CDR3 region has the DNA TGTGCCAGCAGGATATACAATGAGCAGTTCTTC.

This clonotype was seen only a few times. The J gene is TRBJ2-4, the V gene TRBV12-3 or TRBV12-4; 13 bases fit TRBD2. J was trimmed by 13 bases and V by 7 bases; bases with no gene match: 10. CDR3 length: 14 amino acids. This CDR3 reads CASMGLAGRDRQYF. The CDR3 DNA is TGTGCCAGCATGGGACTAGCGGGAAGGGACCGGCAGTACTTC.

The chain uses TRBV12-3 or TRBV12-4 and TRBJ2-4; 9 nucleotides line up with TRBD1. The CDR3 runs to 18 residues. Unmatched junction bases numbered 13, after V lost 4 bases and J lost 3 bases. CDR3 DNA sequence: TGTGCCAGCAGTTCCGGGACCGGGACAGGGAGGGGCAAAAACATTCAGTACTTC. It is translated as CASSSGTGTGRGKNIQYF.

In this sample, this clonotype turned up many times. CDR3 region: CASSPRTSSDTQYF. The CDR3 nucleotides are TGTGCCAGCAGCCCTCGGACTAGCTCAGATACGCAGTATTTT. This chain connects TRBV7-9 to TRBJ2-3; 8 bases match TRBD2. Trimming removed 5 bases from V and 4 bases from J; junction bases left unmatched: 5. Germline values: CDR1 SEHNR, CDR2 FQNEAQ (reference sequence). The CDR3 extends over 14 amino acids. Drawing the rest from reference TRBV7-9 and TRBJ2-3, the complete variable domain is DTGVSQNPRHKITKRGQNVTFRCDPISEHNRLYWYRQTLGQGPEFLTYFQNEAQLEKSRLLSDRFSAERPKGSFSTLEIQRTEQGDSAMYLCASSPRTSSDTQYFGPGTRLTVL.

This clonotype has just a few counts. The rearrangement uses TRBV12-3 or TRBV12-4 and TRBJ2-7; no firm D call. V was trimmed by 2 bases and J by 3 bases, leaving 5 bases between them. The CDR3 spans 12 residues. The CDR3, as DNA: TGTGCCAGCAGTTTATCCCTCTACGAGCAGTACTTC. Translated: CASSLSLYEQYF.

This rearrangement joins TRBV12-3 or TRBV12-4 to TRBJ2-1, with D uncertain. This CDR3 region has 17 residues. The germline V and J ends were trimmed by 6 bases and 0 bases, with 18 bases remaining between them. The CDR3 DNA reads as TGTGCCAGCAGCTACCGGATGCCCATGAGCTCCTACAATGAGCAGTTCTTC. It is translated as CASSYRMPMSSYNEQFF.

This clonotype was detected a few times. The rearrangement uses TRBV7-9 and TRBJ2-1; no clear D. This CDR3 comprises 15 residues. Germline assignment: CDR1 SEHNR and CDR2 FQNEAQ (reference sequence). Trimming left V 0 bases short and J 2 bases short, with 8 bases between. CDR3 DNA: TGTGCCAGCAGCTTAGCGGTTAAGCCCTACAATGAGCAGTTCTTC. Residues: CASSLAVKPYNEQFF.

This clonotype was detected a few times. The chain uses TRBV12-3 or TRBV12-4 and TRBJ2-1; D possibly uses TRBD1 or TRBD2 (5 bases each). This CDR3 is 13 amino acids long. V was shortened by 0 bases and J by 10 bases, with 10 bases between the two germline ends. In nucleotides, the CDR3 is TGTGCCAGCAGTTTAGCTACGGGGACGGAGCAGTTCTTC. Its translation is CASSLATGTEQFF.

The chain recombines TRBV5-1 with TRBJ2-5, with a tentative D call TRBD2 (7 bases). Germline V gene data show CDR1 as SGHRS and CDR2 as YFSETQ. Trimming removed 4 bases from V and 1 base from J, with 14 bases in between. This CDR3 has 15 amino acids. CDR3 residues: CASSPQGRGQETQYF. The CDR3 coding sequence is TGCGCCAGCAGCCCCCAGGGGAGGGGCCAAGAGACCCAGTACTTC.

V is TRBV10-3 and J is TRBJ2-7; D ambiguous. The CDR3 consists of 14 residues. The germline V and J ends were trimmed by 7 bases and 4 bases, with 17 bases remaining between them. Per the germline V gene, CDR1 is ENHRY and CDR2 is SYGVKD. CDR3 sequence: CAIKSSEGTYEQYF. DNA for the CDR3: TGTGCCATCAAATCGTCGGAAGGAACATACGAGCAGTACTTC.

The gene calls are TRBV12-3 or TRBV12-4 and TRBJ2-7; no definite D call. Deletions cut 8 bases from V and 7 bases from J, with 15 bases between. This CDR3 contains 12 residues. CDR3 sequence reads: CASAWGTREQYF. The CDR3 bases are TGTGCCAGCGCCTGGGGAACGCGAGAGCAGTACTTC.

Concerning this clonotype: One end of the junction varies from germline; a read error may be responsible. The chain combines TRBV11-3 with TRBJ2-1; the D is unclear. The CDR3 extends over 14 amino acids. Germline-derived CDR1 and CDR2 are SGHNT and YENEEA. The CDR3 nucleotides are TGTGCCGGCAGCTTAGCTGGGCTGAACAATGAGCAGTTCTTC. It is translated as CAGSLAGLNNEQFF.

V usage is TRBV9 and J usage is TRBJ2-1; the D is unclear. This CDR3 is 13 amino acids long. Germline assignment: CDR1 SGDLS and CDR2 YYNGEE. Trimming shortened V by 0 bases and J by 9 bases, and 10 bases separated the two germline ends. The CDR3 here is CASSVGGRGEQFF. CDR3 DNA sequence: TGTGCCAGCAGCGTAGGGGGTCGAGGTGAGCAGTTCTTC.

The CDR3 sequence is CASSQDNRVSNQPQHF. Here the CDR3 DNA reads TGTGCCAGCAGCCAAGATAACAGGGTTAGCAATCAGCCCCAGCATTTT. This chain links TRBV4-2 with TRBJ1-5; tentatively, D is TRBD1 (6 bases). The CDR3 is 16 amino acids. Germline V gene sequence: CDR1 LGHNA, CDR2 YNFKEQ. The V gene lost 0 bases and the J gene lost 0 bases, with 9 bases spanning the gap.

This clonotype was detected only a few times. This chain links TRBV12-3 or TRBV12-4 with TRBJ2-1; no reliable D call. V lost 6 bases to trimming and J lost 6 bases, with 12 bases between them. This CDR3 contains 13 residues. CDR3 in DNA: TGTGCCAGCAGCCCGGGCCATTCCAATGAGCAGTTCTTC. The encoded protein is CASSPGHSNEQFF.

The chain joins TRBV6-5 to TRBJ2-1, with D possibly being TRBD1 or TRBD2 (5 bases each). Trimming removed 7 bases from V and 10 bases from J, with 23 bases in between. The CDR3 consists of 15 residues. Looked up from germline, CDR1 is MNHEY and CDR2 is SVGAGI. DNA for the CDR3: TGTGCCAGCACCCAACTAGAGGGGCTGTTGGGGGAGCAGTTCTTC. It encodes CASTQLEGLLGEQFF.

A few counts support this clonotype. The chain combines TRBV5-1 with TRBJ2-1, with 7 bases matching TRBD2. Germline-derived CDR1 and CDR2 are SGHRS and YFSETQ. The CDR3 has 15 amino acids. The ends lost 4 bases at V and 2 bases at J; junction bases unmatched: 6. Here the CDR3 reads CASSPTSSTYNEQFF. The CDR3 nucleotides are TGCGCCAGCAGCCCGACTAGCAGCACCTACAATGAGCAGTTCTTC.

The chain links TRBV2 to TRBJ2-1; D gene ambiguous. The CDR3 spans 13 residues. Trimming shortened V by 7 bases and J by 5 bases, and 12 bases separated the two germline ends. CDR1 is SNHLY and CDR2 is FYNNEI in the germline V gene. The CDR3 here is CASKLSVNNEQFF. The CDR3 bases are TGTGCCAGCAAGCTAAGCGTTAACAATGAGCAGTTCTTC.